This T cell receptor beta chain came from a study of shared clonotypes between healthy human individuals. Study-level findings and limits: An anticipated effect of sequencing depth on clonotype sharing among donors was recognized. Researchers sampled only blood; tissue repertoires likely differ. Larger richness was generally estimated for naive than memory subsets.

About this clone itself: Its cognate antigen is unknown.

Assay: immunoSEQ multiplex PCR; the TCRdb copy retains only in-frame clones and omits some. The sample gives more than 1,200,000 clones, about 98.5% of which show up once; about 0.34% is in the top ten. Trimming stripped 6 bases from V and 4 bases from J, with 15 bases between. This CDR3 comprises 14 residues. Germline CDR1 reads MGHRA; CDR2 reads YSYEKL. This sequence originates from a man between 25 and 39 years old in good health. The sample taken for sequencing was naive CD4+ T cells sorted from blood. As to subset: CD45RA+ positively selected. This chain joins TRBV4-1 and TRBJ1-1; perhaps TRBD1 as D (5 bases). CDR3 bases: TGCGCCAGCAGATCAGTCGGGGGGACCACTGAAGCTTTCTTT. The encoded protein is CASRSVGGTTEAFF.